The 27 T cell receptor beta chains below come from one sample, sequenced in a study of blood T cell repertoires in COVID-19. Sequenced by immunoSEQ multiplex PCR; TCRdb stores in-frame clones only, minus some. The sample lists 5,000 to 6,500 clones, roughly 80% seen once, with about 14% in the top ten. The specimen sequenced was peripheral blood. These receptors were obtained from a man in his 60s with acute or convalescent COVID-19.

The chain has TRBV30 and TRBJ1-2; D is possibly TRBD1 (6 bases). CDR3 length equals 14 residues. Germline loops: CDR1 GTSNPN, CDR2 SVGIG (reference sequence). Trimming cost V 1 base and J 2 bases, with 11 bases left between them. CDR3 nucleotides: TGTGCCTGGAGTGCACCTGGACAGAACTATGGCTACACCTTC. Translation gives CAWSAPGQNYGYTF.

The rearrangement joins TRBV7-9 to TRBJ2-7; a weak D match, TRBD1 (6 bases). The germline gives CDR1 SEHNR, CDR2 FQNEAQ (reference sequence). Trimming took 4 bases from V and 2 from J, leaving 9 bases between them. This CDR3 comprises 13 residues. In DNA, the CDR3 is TGTGCCAGCAGCTCGACAGGCCCCTACGAGCAGTACTTC. Protein product: CASSSTGPYEQYF. The full variable domain, rest sourced from reference TRBV7-9 and TRBJ2-7, is DTGVSQNPRHKITKRGQNVTFRCDPISEHNRLYWYRQTLGQGPEFLTYFQNEAQLEKSRLLSDRFSAERPKGSFSTLEIQRTEQGDSAMYLCASSSTGPYEQYFGPGTRLTVT.

The rearrangement uses TRBV12-3 or TRBV12-4 and TRBJ1-5; 8 bases map to TRBD1. V dropped 6 bases and J dropped 7; count of bases not matched to a gene: 5. The CDR3 has 13 residues. The CDR3 nucleotides read TGTGCCAGCAGGACAGGGGCACGACAGCCCCAGCATTTT. Residues: CASRTGARQPQHF.

This rearrangement joins TRBV7-2 to TRBJ2-6; 12 nucleotides match TRBD2. CDR1 is SGHTA, CDR2 FQGNSA, per germline. This CDR3 spans 17 amino acids. Trimming removed 2 bases from V and 1 base from J; junction bases left unmatched: 0. CDR3 protein: CASSLTSGGSGANVLTF. In DNA, the CDR3 is TGTGCCAGCAGCTTAACTAGCGGGGGGTCTGGGGCCAACGTCCTGACTTTC.

V and J are TRBV2 and TRBJ2-4; TRBD1 matches 8 bases. The trim removed 7 bases at V and 8 bases at J, leaving 7 bases unmatched. The germline V gene has CDR1 SNHLY and CDR2 FYNNEI. The CDR3 has 13 residues. CDR3 amino acids: CASMKDRDYIQYF. The CDR3 DNA reads as TGTGCCAGCATGAAGGACAGGGATTACATTCAGTACTTC.

The chain links TRBV11-2 to TRBJ2-1; 7 nucleotides line up with TRBD2. V trimming: 5 bases; J trimming: 1 base; junction bases outside the gene matches: 2. There are 14 residues in the CDR3. Germline values: CDR1 SGHAT, CDR2 FQNNGV. This CDR3 reads CASSASGSYNEQFF. The DNA for the CDR3 is TGTGCCAGCAGCGCTAGCGGTTCCTACAATGAGCAGTTCTTC.

The chain uses TRBV5-1 and TRBJ1-2, with D hard to call. Germline-derived CDR1 and CDR2 are SGHRS and YFSETQ. Trimming removed 0 bases from V and 2 bases from J, with 5 bases in between. The CDR3 totals 13 residues. The chain's CDR3 is CASSLDRNYGYTF. The DNA for the CDR3 is TGCGCCAGCAGCTTGGACAGAAACTATGGCTACACCTTC.

This clone was detected only once. The V and J genes are TRBV7-2 and TRBJ1-2, with 7 bases matching TRBD1. The CDR3 has 15 residues. CDR1 is SGHTA, CDR2 FQGNSA, per germline. Germline trimming cut 5 bases from V and 7 bases from J; bases unmatched to any gene: 13. The CDR3 region has the DNA TGTGCCAGCAGCCCAAGCCAGACAGGGTCCGGTGGCTACACCTTC. Protein: CASSPSQTGSGGYTF.

V is TRBV27 and J is TRBJ2-2; TRBD1 matches 8 bases. Germline CDR1 MNHEY, CDR2 SMNVEV (reference sequence). The V gene end was trimmed by 7 bases and the J gene end by 4 bases; junction bases not matched to a gene: 8. The CDR3 is 15 residues long. The CDR3 DNA follows: TGTGCCAGCACGCTGTCAGGGGGCGTCACCGGGGAGCTGTTTTTT. It is translated as CASTLSGGVTGELFF.

The genes are TRBV2 and TRBJ1-1, with D maybe TRBD1 (6 bases). The CDR3 consists of 14 residues. Per the germline V gene, CDR1 is SNHLY and CDR2 is FYNNEI. Trimming stripped 5 bases from V and 0 bases from J, with 10 bases between. The CDR3: CASSRDNMNTEAFF. Written as DNA, the CDR3 is TGTGCCAGCAGTCGGGACAACATGAACACTGAAGCTTTCTTT. The full variable domain, rest sourced from reference TRBV2 and TRBJ1-1, is EPEVTQTPSHQVTQMGQEVILRCVPISNHLYFYWYRQILGQKVEFLVSFYNNEISEKSEIFDDQFSVERPDGSNFTLKIRSTKLEDSAMYFCASSRDNMNTEAFFGQGTRLTVV.

This chain joins TRBV19 and TRBJ2-5, with a weak D call TRBD2 (5 bases). V was cut by 6 bases and J by 4 bases, with 21 bases left in between. The germline CDR1 and CDR2 sequences are LNHDA and SQIVND (reference sequence). This CDR3 is 16 amino acids long. The DNA of the CDR3 is TGTGCCAGTAGCAGAACCGGGATCCCGAGTGGAGAGACCCAGTACTTC. It yields the protein CASSRTGIPSGETQYF.

By its share, this clone is large. The chain employs TRBV6-5 and TRBJ2-7; 7 bases agree with TRBD1. The CDR3 contains 14 residues. In germline, CDR1 is MNHEY, CDR2 SVGAGI. Unmatched junction bases numbered 7, after V lost 8 bases and J lost 0 bases. The CDR3: CASAPGQSSYEQYF. DNA for the CDR3: TGTGCCAGCGCTCCGGGACAGAGCTCCTACGAGCAGTACTTC.

The gene calls are TRBV7-6 and TRBJ2-7, with D perhaps matching TRBD1 (5 bases). Germline V CDR1 and CDR2: SGHVS, FNYEAQ. This CDR3 contains 15 residues. V gave up 5 bases and J gave up 2 bases, with 16 bases separating them. The CDR3 nucleotides are TGTGCCAGCAGCGGCCGGCAGGGTTCGCCCTACGAGCAGTACTTC. It is translated as CASSGRQGSPYEQYF.

In this sample, this clone turned up a few times. The chain joins TRBV9 to TRBJ1-1; 8 nucleotides match TRBD1. This CDR3 spans 16 amino acids. The V gene's germline CDR1 is SGDLS and CDR2 YYNGEE. V gave up 0 bases and J gave up 3 bases; unmatched junction bases: 7. The CDR3 loop is CASSVGITGGHTEAFF. CDR3 bases: TGTGCCAGCAGCGTAGGGATAACAGGGGGTCACACTGAAGCTTTCTTT.

V and J are TRBV5-1 and TRBJ1-4; D perhaps matches TRBD1 (6 bases). CDR3 length: 17 amino acids. Germline CDR1 is SGHRS and CDR2 is YFSETQ. The V end lost 6 bases, the J end lost 0 bases, and 18 bases lay between the germline ends. The CDR3 spells CASTRAGDHATNEKLFF. CDR3 DNA sequence: TGCGCCAGCACCAGAGCAGGGGATCATGCAACTAATGAAAAACTGTTTTTT. Using reference TRBV5-1 and TRBJ1-4 for the parts outside the CDR3, the full variable domain is KAGVTQTPRYLIKTRGQQVTLSCSPISGHRSVSWYQQTPGQGLQFLFEYFSETQRNKGNFPGRFSGRQFSNSRSEMNVSTLELGDSALYLCASTRAGDHATNEKLFFGSGTQLSVL.

Here the CDR3 reads CSANRASEAFF. The DNA for the CDR3 is TGCAGTGCTAACAGGGCCTCTGAAGCTTTCTTT. The chain combines TRBV20-1 with TRBJ1-1, with D possibly being TRBD1 (6 bases). Germline CDR1 reads DFQATT; CDR2 reads SNEGSKA (reference sequence). The CDR3 is 11 residues long. V gave up 4 bases and J gave up 6 bases, with 9 bases separating them.

This clone turned up a few times. The chain employs TRBV2 and TRBJ2-4; tentative D call: TRBD1 (6 bases). The CDR3 loop spans 16 amino acids. Germline-derived CDR1 and CDR2 are SNHLY and FYNNEI. V was shortened by 7 bases and J by 0 bases, with 16 bases between the two germline ends. CDR3 bases: TGTGCCAGCACCCCAGGACAGACAATAGCCAAAAACATTCAGTACTTC. Translation gives CASTPGQTIAKNIQYF.

The rearrangement links TRBV11-2 to TRBJ2-1, with 9 bases that match TRBD1. CDR1 and CDR2 (germline): SGHAT, FQNNGV. Trimming removed 6 bases from V and 10 bases from J; junction bases left unmatched: 13. This CDR3 is 15 amino acids long. CDR3 region: CASSPDRGAFKEQFF. The DNA of the CDR3 is TGTGCCAGCAGTCCCGACAGGGGGGCCTTTAAGGAGCAGTTCTTC.

The rearrangement links TRBV5-3 to TRBJ2-2; tentative D call: TRBD2 (5 bases). TRBV5-3 falls under the ORF class, with uncertain function. V was trimmed by 2 bases and J by 0 bases, leaving 17 bases between them. This CDR3 region has 18 residues. The CDR3 sequence: CARSFIEDWLSNTGELFF. CDR3 sequence (DNA): TGTGCCAGAAGCTTTATTGAGGACTGGCTTTCGAACACCGGGGAGCTGTTTTTT.

The chain employs TRBV7-2 and TRBJ1-3; no reliable D call. V lost 5 bases and J lost 0, with 20 bases in between. The CDR3 spans 18 residues. CDR1 is SGHTA, CDR2 FQGNSA, per germline. This CDR3 is CASSQVGQKFGSGNTIYF. Here the CDR3 DNA reads TGTGCCAGCAGCCAAGTGGGCCAGAAGTTTGGCTCTGGAAACACCATATATTTT. Combining the CDR3 with reference TRBV7-2 and TRBJ1-3 gives the whole variable domain GAGVSQSPSNKVTEKGKDVELRCDPISGHTALYWYRQSLGQGLEFLIYFQGNSAPDKSGLPSDRFSAERTGGSVSTLTIQRTQQEDSAVYLCASSQVGQKFGSGNTIYFGEGSWLTVV.

The rearrangement links TRBV11-2 to TRBJ2-7; 7 nucleotides align to TRBD2. V lost 2 bases, J lost 0 bases, and 4 bases stayed unmatched. Per the germline V gene, CDR1 is SGHAT and CDR2 is FQNNGV. The CDR3 is 15 residues long. The CDR3 DNA reads TGTGCCAGCAGCTTAACCGGGGGGAACTCCTACGAGCAGTACTTC. Its translation is CASSLTGGNSYEQYF.

CDR3 DNA sequence: TGTGCCAGCAGTTGGGATGGGGGGGTTGGAACTGAAGCTTTCTTT. This sequence encodes CASSWDGGVGTEAFF. This sequence joins TRBV6-2 or TRBV6-3 and TRBJ1-1; D may be TRBD1 (5 bases). The ends were cut back, 4 bases at V and 5 bases at J, with 17 bases in the middle. The CDR3 contains 15 residues. Germline CDR1 is MNHEY and CDR2 is SVGEGT.

The chain employs TRBV10-3 and TRBJ2-7; TRBD2 agrees at 12 bases. Germline CDR1 and CDR2: ENHRY and SYGVKD. Trimming at V came to 5 bases and at J to 0 bases, leaving 5 bases not matched to a gene. This CDR3 contains 16 residues. The CDR3 loop reads CAISILAGGPSYEQYF. DNA for the CDR3: TGTGCCATCAGTATACTAGCGGGAGGCCCCTCCTACGAGCAGTACTTC.

The V and J genes are TRBV5-4 and TRBJ2-5; D gene unclear. V lost 1 base, J lost 7 bases, and 11 bases lay in between. The CDR3 totals 13 residues. CDR1 is SGHNT, CDR2 YYREEE, per germline (reference sequence). As DNA, the CDR3 is TGTGCCAGCAGCTTGAGTACGGAGATGACCCAGTACTTC. Protein sequence: CASSLSTEMTQYF.

This clone came up once. J is TRBJ1-1 and V is TRBV6-5; unclear D gene. The CDR3 spans 13 residues. Germline CDR1 reads MNHEY; CDR2 reads SVGAGI. Trimming pared 7 bases from V and 4 bases from J, leaving 13 bases between. The DNA of the CDR3 is TGTGCCAGCACGGCAAACGGCGGCACTGAAGCTTTCTTT. It is translated as CASTANGGTEAFF.

V is TRBV5-6 and J is TRBJ2-3, with 13 bases matching TRBD2. CDR3 length: 15 amino acids. Germline V gene lookup returns CDR1 SGHDT and CDR2 YYEEEE. V shed 5 bases and J 4 bases; nucleotides not matched to a gene: 4. CDR3 amino acids: CASRKLAGGSDTQYF. For the CDR3, the DNA is TGTGCCAGCAGGAAACTAGCGGGAGGGTCAGATACGCAGTATTTT.

This clone showed up just a few times. The chain has TRBV5-1 and TRBJ2-7; the D is unclear. The CDR3 sequence is 13 residues long. The germline gives CDR1 SGHRS, CDR2 YFSETQ. Trimming removed 4 bases from V and 6 bases from J, with 14 bases in between. CDR3 sequence: CASSLNSLSEQYF. The CDR3 region has the DNA TGCGCCAGCAGCCTGAACTCGTTAAGCGAGCAGTACTTC.